These T cell receptor beta chains were read from a single sample in a study of brain T cells in children with intractable seizures. Some clones are missing from TCRdb's copy, which holds only in-frame ones; the method was immunoSEQ multiplex PCR. Of fewer than 85,000 clones in the sample, approximately 94% were seen once. Here the sequenced sample was peripheral blood, taken at surgery. Source of these receptors: a boy under three years old with tuberous sclerosis and intractable seizures. Both conserved end residues are part of each CDR3. Fields, in order: D gene, clone size, J gene, V gene, CDR3 DNA, CDR3 protein. The D gene is left open where the match is weak. Not every row has a clone size; where given, it reads once, few, many or a size class.

- - TRBJ1-1 TRBV14 TGTGCCAGCAGCCAAATGAGCCAGGGTGGCACTGAAGCTTTCTTT CASSQMSQGGTEAFF
- - TRBJ2-7 TRBV12-3/TRBV12-4 TGTGCCAGCAGTTGGGGAGCGTACGAGCAGTACTTC CASSWGAYEQYF
- - TRBJ2-1 TRBV20-1 TGCAGTGCTAGTAAACAGATAAATGAGCAGTTCTTC CSASKQINEQFF
TRBD1 - TRBJ1-1 TRBV25-1 TGTGCCAGCAGCCTTACGACAGGGAGGGGGGAAGCTTTCTTT CASSLTTGRGEAFF
- - TRBJ2-7 TRBV6-5 TGTGCCAGCAGTTACTCTGAACAGGGCCCCTACGAGCAGTACTTC CASSYSEQGPYEQYF
TRBD2 - TRBJ2-7 TRBV3-1/TRBV3-2 TGTGCCAGCAGCCCACGAGCGGGAGCCTCCTACGAGCAGTACTTC CASSPRAGASYEQYF
- - TRBJ2-1 TRBV4-2 TGTGCCAGCAGCCCGCCTGCGGGATTCTATGAGCAGTTCTTC CASSPPAGFYEQFF
- - TRBJ2-1 TRBV6-1 TGTGCCAGCAGTGAGTTTGTCGGTCGGGGAAATGAGCAGTTCTTC CASSEFVGRGNEQFF
- - TRBJ2-3 TRBV5-1 TGCGCCAGCAGCCCGAGGGCGGGTGGCCCCCCCGGTACGCAGTATTTT CASSPRAGGPPGTQYF
TRBD2 - TRBJ2-5 TRBV6-6 TGTGCCAGCAGTTACGGGCGGGAGCGGGAGACCCAGTACTTC CASSYGRERETQYF
- - TRBJ2-1 TRBV3-1/TRBV3-2 TGTGCCAGCAGCCCCCCATACCGCACGGGGCACTTCGATGAGCAGTTCTTC CASSPPYRTGHFDEQFF
- once TRBJ1-6 TRBV14 TGTGCCAGCAGCCAAGAGGATAGGTTGTATAGGGGTAATTCACCCCTCCACTTT CASSQEDRLYRGNSPLHF
TRBD2 - TRBJ2-7 TRBV2 TGTGCCAGCTGGGAGGGGCGGGAGCAGTACTTC CASWEGREQYF
TRBD1 - TRBJ2-7 TRBV19 TGTGCCAGTAGTGCCGGGACAGTTTCCGAGCAGTACTTC CASSAGTVSEQYF
TRBD1 - TRBJ1-4 TRBV7-9 TGTGCCAGCAGTATCCCCTCGGGACAGGGGGATGAAAAACTGTTTTTT CASSIPSGQGDEKLFF
- - TRBJ1-2 TRBV6-5 TGTGCCAGCAATACTCCGGGGGCAGGTACCTATGGCTACACCTTC CASNTPGAGTYGYTF
TRBD2 - TRBJ2-5 TRBV2 TGTGCCAGCAGGGAAACTAGCGGCCAGGAGACCCAGTACTTC CASRETSGQETQYF
- - TRBJ2-7 TRBV27 TGTGCCAGCAGTTTGAGCGAGTCCAGCTCCTACGAGCAGTACTTC CASSLSESSSYEQYF
- - TRBJ2-1 TRBV19 TGTGCCAGTACAATACAGGTGGCTAGTGATGAGCAGTTCTTC CASTIQVASDEQFF
TRBD1 - TRBJ1-2 TRBV24-1 TGTGCCACCAGTGACCGGGACAGGGATGGCTACACCTTC CATSDRDRDGYTF
TRBD2 - TRBJ2-5 TRBV28 TGTGCCAGCAGTTTATGGGCTAGCGGGAGGAGAAAAGAGACCCAGTACTTC CASSLWASGRRKETQYF
- - TRBJ1-2 TRBV4-2 TGTGCCAGCAGCCAAGAAGGGGATGGTTGGGGCTACACCTTC CASSQEGDGWGYTF
- - TRBJ1-2 TRBV11-2 TGTGCCAGCACCCTAAGAGGGGGGGACCGTGGCTACACCTTC CASTLRGGDRGYTF